The 12 T cell receptor beta chains presented below share a single source sample, sequenced in a study of cytomegalovirus exposure and HLA in healthy donors. 60 Vbeta and 13 Jbeta primers were used in PCR. Profiling relied on immunoSEQ multiplex PCR, and the TCRdb table lists in-frame clones only, not all of them. The data show about 150,000 clones, around 77% seen once. The sample consisted of PBMCs. These receptors all come from a woman between 45 and 60 years old in good health and CMV-seropositive.

This clone is a singleton in its sample. The chain combines TRBV7-2 with TRBJ2-1; possibly TRBD1 for D (6 bases). The CDR3 spans 13 residues. Trimming removed 5 bases at V and 5 bases at J, with 10 bases between. CDR1 is SGHTA, CDR2 FQGNSA, per germline. CDR3 nucleotide sequence: TGTGCCAGCAGCCCTGACAGGAACAATGAGCAGTTCTTC. Protein sequence: CASSPDRNNEQFF.

A single count supports this clone. The rearrangement uses TRBV14 and TRBJ2-1; 7 positions match TRBD2. The trim removed 0 bases at V and 4 bases at J, leaving 9 bases unmatched. The CDR3 is 17 amino acids. Germline V CDR1 and CDR2: SGHDN, FVKESK. In DNA form, the CDR3 reads TGTGCCAGCAGCCAAGAGCGAGGAGGGAGGGTTTACAATGAGCAGTTCTTC. As protein: CASSQERGGRVYNEQFF.

This sequence joins TRBV7-8 and TRBJ1-5, with TRBD1 matching 7 bases. The CDR3 runs 14 residues. V gave up 5 bases and J gave up 6 bases; unmatched junction bases: 7. In germline, CDR1 is SGHVS, CDR2 FQNEAQ. Written as DNA, the CDR3 is TGTGCCAGCAGCGCCGGGACAGCTCCTCAGCCCCAGCATTTT. Amino acid sequence: CASSAGTAPQPQHF.

V is TRBV30 and J is TRBJ1-1; D gene unclear. Germline-derived CDR1 and CDR2 are GTSNPN and SVGIG (reference sequence). The V end lost 0 bases, the J end lost 4 bases, and 9 bases lay between the germline ends. The CDR3 runs to 13 residues. In DNA form, the CDR3 reads TGTGCCTGGAGTGTAAGAGGAATCACTGAAGCTTTCTTT. Translated: CAWSVRGITEAFF.

This chain connects TRBV28 to TRBJ2-3; maybe TRBD1 (6 bases). Germline CDR1 reads MDHEN; CDR2 reads SYDVKM. The CDR3 has 15 amino acids. Trimming pared 2 bases from V and 5 bases from J, leaving 14 bases between. CDR3 sequence reads: CASSLQGPPEDTQYF. As DNA, the CDR3 is TGTGCCAGCAGTTTACAGGGGCCGCCAGAAGATACGCAGTATTTT.

This chain links TRBV2 with TRBJ2-5; possible D gene TRBD2, 5 bases. Germline assignment: CDR1 SNHLY and CDR2 FYNNEI. CDR3 length: 13 amino acids. V was clipped by 3 bases and J by 4 bases, with 9 bases between them. Here the CDR3 DNA reads TGTGCCAGCAGTGATTCGGGGAGAGAGACCCAGTACTTC. Translating gives CASSDSGRETQYF. The full variable domain, in which reference TRBV2 and TRBJ2-5 provide the parts outside the CDR3, is EPEVTQTPSHQVTQMGQEVILRCVPISNHLYFYWYRQILGQKVEFLVSFYNNEISEKSEIFDDQFSVERPDGSNFTLKIRSTKLEDSAMYFCASSDSGRETQYFGPGTRLLVL.

The chain is built from TRBV29-1 and TRBJ2-6, with a possible D match to TRBD2 (6 bases). This CDR3 has 14 amino acids. CDR1 SQVTM and CDR2 ANQGSEA come from the germline V gene. V was shortened by 5 bases and J by 1 base, with 9 bases between the two germline ends. The CDR3 DNA sequence: TGCAGCGTTACCCGGGGGTCTGGGGCCAACGTCCTGACTTTC. It translates to CSVTRGSGANVLTF. The entire variable domain, with the rest obtained from reference TRBV29-1 and TRBJ2-6, is as follows: SAVISQKPSRDICQRGTSLTIQCQVDSQVTMMFWYRQQPGQSLTLIATANQGSEATYESGFVIDKFPISRPNLTFSTLTVSNMSPEDSSIYLCSVTRGSGANVLTFGAGSRLTVL.

V and J are TRBV11-3 and TRBJ2-7; 8 bases align to TRBD1. Germline V lookup: CDR1 SGHNT, CDR2 YENEEA. V gave up 5 bases and J gave up 5 bases; unmatched junction bases: 2. The CDR3 consists of 12 residues. The CDR3 sequence: CASSLTGDEQYF. The CDR3 DNA follows: TGTGCCAGCAGCCTGACAGGGGACGAGCAGTACTTC.

This clone showed up just once. V is TRBV27 and J is TRBJ2-7; 9 nucleotides match TRBD2. Germline CDR1 is MNHEY and CDR2 is SMNVEV (reference sequence). With V trimmed by 4 bases and J by 4 bases, 5 bases remained unmatched. The CDR3 runs 14 residues. CDR3 DNA sequence: TGTGCCAGCAGTTCCGGGACTAGCTCGTACGAGCAGTACTTC. It specifies CASSSGTSSYEQYF.

The count of this clone is one. The CDR3 bases are TGTGCCAGCAGTGCCCCGATGGGGGCAGGGGGGGGCTACACCTTC. Its protein product is CASSAPMGAGGGYTF. The chain joins TRBV6-6 to TRBJ1-2, with 7 bases that match TRBD1. The V gene's germline CDR1 is MNHNY and CDR2 SVGAGI (reference sequence). J lost 8 bases, V lost 5 bases, and 14 bases had no gene match. The CDR3 is 15 residues long.

The chain carries TRBV18 and TRBJ2-2; no reliable D call. V lost 2 bases and J 1 base, leaving 8 bases between the germline ends. The CDR3 contains 15 residues. Germline V gene lookup returns CDR1 KGHSH and CDR2 LQKENI. CDR3 bases: TGTGCCAGCTCACCAGAAACAGTGAACACCGGGGAGCTGTTTTTT. As protein: CASSPETVNTGELFF.

V and J are TRBV7-3 and TRBJ2-1; D ambiguous. The CDR3 length is 13 residues. V dropped 2 bases and J dropped 6 bases, with 8 bases sitting between them. Germline V gene lookup returns CDR1 SGHTA and CDR2 FQGTGA. The chain's CDR3 is CASSLGYSNEQFF. The CDR3 bases are TGTGCCAGCAGCTTAGGGTACAGCAATGAGCAGTTCTTC.